This TCR beta chain was sequenced in a study of immune evolution from preneoplasia to lung adenocarcinoma. Repertoires were generated with immunoSEQ multiplex PCR, while TCRdb's copy carries only in-frame clones and drops some. Of 15,000 or so clones in the sample, approximately 86% are singletons; the top ten hold around 2.6%. Germline V gives CDR1 MGHRA, CDR2 YSYEKL. The CDR3 is 11 amino acids. Trimming took off 1 base at V and 10 bases at J, with 5 bases between the two ends. This clone was seen a single time. The sequencing sample was made of FFPE invasive lung adenocarcinoma tissue. The source of this sequence is a person aged 70 to 85 with invasive lung adenocarcinoma. The chain employs TRBV4-1 and TRBJ2-1; no reliable D call. CDR3 sequence: CASSQVEEQFF. In nucleotides, the CDR3 is TGCGCCAGCAGCCAAGTAGAAGAGCAGTTCTTC.